Shown below are 21 T cell receptor beta chains from a single sample sequenced in a study of control samples from healthy donors and cancer patients. The table came from immunoSEQ multiplex PCR; TCRdb's copy has only in-frame clones and leaves some out. The table shows over 50,000 clones, with over 75% occurring only once. Sequences were obtained from blood. The receptors stem from a man aged 45-65 years in good health.

The chain joins TRBV27 to TRBJ2-6; D possibly matches TRBD1 or TRBD2 (5 bases each). CDR1 is MNHEY, CDR2 SMNVEV, per germline (reference sequence). The ends were cut back, 7 bases at V and 3 bases at J, with 13 bases in the middle. This CDR3 is built from 15 residues. The CDR3 region is CASKSGGFGANVLTF. The DNA of the CDR3 is TGTGCCAGCAAATCTGGGGGATTTGGGGCCAACGTCCTGACTTTC.

V is TRBV6-5 and J is TRBJ1-3; 12 bases align to TRBD1. Germline V gene data show CDR1 as MNHEY and CDR2 as SVGAGI. This CDR3 is 16 amino acids long. Unmatched junction bases numbered 6, after V lost 2 bases and J lost 7 bases. CDR3 amino acids: CASSYGTGGARNTIYF. The DNA for the CDR3 is TGTGCCAGCAGTTACGGGACAGGGGGCGCGAGGAACACCATATATTTT.

The J gene is TRBJ2-5, the V gene TRBV7-2; 7 positions match TRBD1. Germline trimming cut 5 bases from V and 7 bases from J; bases unmatched to any gene: 10. The CDR3 totals 14 residues. Germline V gene sequence: CDR1 SGHTA, CDR2 FQGNSA. In DNA form, the CDR3 reads TGTGCCAGCAGCCCCTGGACAGGAGGCTTGACCCAGTACTTC. Its protein product is CASSPWTGGLTQYF.

V is TRBV30 and J is TRBJ2-1, with TRBD1 matching 7 bases. V lost 2 bases to trimming and J lost 8 bases; unmatched junction nucleotides: 18. There are 17 residues in the CDR3. The V gene's germline CDR1 is GTSNPN and CDR2 SVGIG (reference sequence). The CDR3 reads CAWSSGAGTDLEDEQFF. The CDR3 nucleotides read TGTGCCTGGAGTTCTGGGGCCGGGACAGACCTAGAGGATGAGCAGTTCTTC. Using reference TRBV30 and TRBJ2-1 for the parts outside the CDR3, the full variable domain is SQTIHQWPATLVQPVGSPLSLECTVEGTSNPNLYWYRQAAGRGLQLLFYSVGIGQISSEVPQNLSASRPQDRQFILSSKKLLLSDSGFYLCAWSSGAGTDLEDEQFFGPGTRLTVL.

Only one count was recorded for this clone. The genes are TRBV27 and TRBJ1-4; weak D call: TRBD1 (5 bases). The V end was cut by 5 bases, the J end by 6 bases, with 13 bases between. The germline CDR1 and CDR2 sequences are MNHEY and SMNVEV (reference sequence). The CDR3 runs 14 residues. As DNA, the CDR3 is TGTGCCAGCAGTCCACTGGGGGGGGATGAAAAACTGTTTTTT. Amino acids: CASSPLGGDEKLFF.

The genes are TRBV9 and TRBJ2-1; perhaps TRBD2 as D (6 bases). CDR1 and CDR2 from the germline V gene are SGDLS and YYNGEE. The CDR3 sequence is 14 residues long. The V end lost 1 base, the J end lost 6 bases, and 11 bases lay between the germline ends. The CDR3 loop reads CASSVQLEGNEQFF. As DNA, the CDR3 is TGTGCCAGCAGCGTACAGTTGGAGGGCAATGAGCAGTTCTTC.

The V call is TRBV5-8, the J call TRBJ2-7; unclear D gene. Germline V lookup: CDR1 SGHTS, CDR2 YDEGEE. This CDR3 comprises 12 residues. V shed 5 bases and J shed 0 bases, with 6 bases lying between them. In DNA form, the CDR3 reads TGTGCCAGCAGTCCGAGCTCCTACGAGCAGTACTTC. It yields the protein CASSPSSYEQYF.

The gene calls are TRBV15 and TRBJ2-1, with 7 bases that match TRBD2. J was trimmed by 5 bases and V by 1 base; bases with no gene match: 8. There are 16 residues in the CDR3. Per the germline V gene, CDR1 is LNHNV and CDR2 is YYDKDF (reference sequence). The CDR3 protein is CATSRGEGRGDNEQFF. The CDR3 DNA reads as TGTGCCACCAGCAGAGGGGAGGGCCGGGGGGACAATGAGCAGTTCTTC.

The CDR3 spells CASSRGLAETYEQYF. DNA for the CDR3: TGTGCCAGCAGCCGCGGACTAGCGGAAACCTACGAGCAGTACTTC. This rearrangement joins TRBV11-2 to TRBJ2-7, with TRBD2 matching 10 bases. Germline V gene data show CDR1 as SGHAT and CDR2 as FQNNGV. V lost 5 bases to trimming and J lost 2 bases; unmatched junction nucleotides: 6. This CDR3 has 15 amino acids.

This chain links TRBV10-3 with TRBJ1-2; D may be TRBD1 (6 bases). V gave up 3 bases and J gave up 4 bases, with 9 bases separating them. Germline CDR1 and CDR2: ENHRY and SYGVKD. The CDR3 runs 13 residues. The CDR3 region has the DNA TGTGCCATCAGTGAAGTGGACAGCTATGGCTACACCTTC. This gives the protein CAISEVDSYGYTF.

The CDR3 loop is CASSLWAGGDQPQHF. The CDR3 DNA follows: TGTGCCAGCAGTTTATGGGCAGGGGGCGACCAGCCCCAGCATTTT. The genes are TRBV27 and TRBJ1-5; TRBD1 matches 8 bases. CDR1 and CDR2 (germline): MNHEY, SMNVEV (reference sequence). The CDR3 has 15 residues. The trim removed 1 base at V and 7 bases at J, leaving 6 bases unmatched.

This clone was seen only once. The CDR3 region is CASRSSDTDTQYF. The CDR3 nucleotides are TGTGCCAGTAGAAGCAGCGACACAGATACGCAGTATTTT. V gene TRBV19 combines with J gene TRBJ2-3; D is uncertain. Germline values: CDR1 LNHDA, CDR2 SQIVND (reference sequence). CDR3 length: 13 amino acids. V lost 6 bases and J 2 bases, leaving 9 bases between the germline ends.

The V and J genes are TRBV7-8 and TRBJ2-1; 7 positions match TRBD2. Germline lookup yields CDR1 SGHVS and CDR2 FQNEAQ. This CDR3 contains 14 residues. The J segment lost 6 bases and the V segment lost 4 bases, leaving 6 bases of the junction unmatched. The CDR3 sequence: CASSSGTTSNEQFF. For the CDR3, the DNA is TGTGCCAGCAGCTCCGGGACTACTTCCAATGAGCAGTTCTTC.

The chain is built from TRBV5-4 and TRBJ1-4; tentative D call: TRBD1 (5 bases). Trimming took 0 bases from V and 0 from J, leaving 6 bases between them. The CDR3 loop spans 15 amino acids. Looked up from germline, CDR1 is SGHNT and CDR2 is YYREEE (reference sequence). The CDR3 nucleotides read TGTGCCAGCAGCTTGGGGGGGGCAACTAATGAAAAACTGTTTTTT. This sequence encodes CASSLGGATNEKLFF.

The CDR3 DNA sequence: TGTGCCAGCAGTTTCGACGTGAGCAATCAGCCCCAGCATTTT. As protein: CASSFDVSNQPQHF. V and J are TRBV28 and TRBJ1-5; D ambiguous. The ends were cut back, 3 bases at V and 1 base at J, with 7 bases in the middle. CDR1 and CDR2 (germline): MDHEN, SYDVKM. The CDR3 spans 14 residues.

The chain couples TRBV20-1 to TRBJ2-7; D unresolved. Trimming removed 6 bases at V and 5 bases at J, with 11 bases between. The CDR3 runs 11 residues. The V gene's germline CDR1 is DFQATT and CDR2 SNEGSKA (reference sequence). The CDR3 DNA follows: TGCAGTGCCCCCACCGTACACGAGCAGTACTTC. Its translation: CSAPTVHEQYF.

In this sample, this clone turned up once. V usage is TRBV5-4 and J usage is TRBJ2-7; TRBD1 aligns across 9 bases. V gave up 4 bases and J gave up 4 bases; unmatched junction bases: 12. The CDR3 is 16 residues long. Germline values: CDR1 SGHNT, CDR2 YYREEE (reference sequence). In DNA form, the CDR3 reads TGTGCCAGCAGCCGATACGGACAGGGGAGTCAGTACGAGCAGTACTTC. It is translated as CASSRYGQGSQYEQYF.

This clone is labeled medium-sized. The chain employs TRBV19 and TRBJ2-2, with 9 bases aligning to TRBD1. This CDR3 contains 17 residues. J gave up 0 bases and V 8 bases, and 10 bases lay outside the gene matches. The germline gives CDR1 LNHDA, CDR2 SQIVND (reference sequence). CDR3 coding DNA: TGTGCCAGTGTTCGCTCCGGGACAGGGACGAACACCGGGGAGCTGTTTTTT. Translating gives CASVRSGTGTNTGELFF. Using reference TRBV19 and TRBJ2-2 for the parts outside the CDR3, the full variable domain is DGGITQSPKYLFRKEGQNVTLSCEQNLNHDAMYWYRQDPGQGLRLIYYSQIVNDFQKGDIAEGYSVSREKKESFPLTVTSAQKNPTAFYLCASVRSGTGTNTGELFFGEGSRLTVL.

This clone was seen a single time. The V and J genes are TRBV5-4 and TRBJ2-7; possibly TRBD1 for D (5 bases). This CDR3 contains 15 residues. The V end lost 0 bases, the J end lost 6 bases, and 16 bases lay between the germline ends. Germline CDR1 is SGHNT and CDR2 is YYREEE (reference sequence). Here the CDR3 reads CASSLDWAYQGEQYF. CDR3 nucleotide sequence: TGTGCCAGCAGCTTGGATTGGGCCTACCAGGGCGAGCAGTACTTC. The entire variable domain, with the rest obtained from reference TRBV5-4 and TRBJ2-7, is as follows: ETGVTQSPTHLIKTRGQQVTLRCSSQSGHNTVSWYQQALGQGPQFIFQYYREEENGRGNFPPRFSGLQFPNYSSELNVNALELDDSALYLCASSLDWAYQGEQYFGPGTRLTVT.

The gene calls are TRBV28 and TRBJ1-6; D perhaps matches TRBD1 (6 bases). The germline gives CDR1 MDHEN, CDR2 SYDVKM. This CDR3 contains 12 residues. Trimming left V 2 bases short and J 14 bases short, with 10 bases between. CDR3 region: CASSLRGVALHF. In DNA form, the CDR3 reads TGTGCCAGCAGTTTAAGGGGGGTAGCCCTCCACTTT.

This clone was seen more than once but under ten times. The genes are TRBV11-3 and TRBJ2-3; tentative D call: TRBD2 (5 bases). This CDR3 spans 15 amino acids. CDR1 is SGHNT, CDR2 YENEEA, per germline. V lost 6 bases and J lost 9, with 22 bases in between. CDR3 nucleotide sequence: TGTGCCAGCAGGCCCGGGAATTCTTTAGCCCAGACGCAGTATTTT. This gives the protein CASRPGNSLAQTQYF.